This T cell receptor (beta chain) came from a study of CD8 T cells in ankylosing spondylitis (dated by TCRdb to 2016 to 2017). Some background on the complete study: The study profiled T cell receptor beta repertoires in healthy donors and ankylosing spondylitis patients to find disease-linked TCR variants. The whole study cohort included some 100 healthy donors and about two dozen ankylosing spondylitis patients. Peripheral blood was sampled, and synovial fluid was additionally collected from ankylosing spondylitis patients. What the study reported, not specific to this receptor: Blood from ankylosing spondylitis patients appeared to be characterized by a TCR beta motif composed of 7 to 9 highly homologous amino acid variants. Some motif variants were previously reported in synovial fluid and blood of reactive arthritis patients, suggesting common disease-initiation mechanisms. The disease-linked clones were reported to be significantly enriched in matched synovial fluid samples from ankylosing spondylitis patients. The disease-linked clones had a CD8+ phenotype and were found at relatively low frequencies in peripheral blood.

Instrument on record: Illumina HiSeq 2500. Quantitative 5'-RACE with molecular barcodes was the method used to prepare the TCR beta libraries. As for how the authors treated the data: Disease-linked TCR variants were identified with a new computational method built on a probabilistic model of VDJ rearrangement. TCRdb reworked the public reads: Q25 trimming with fastp, MiXCR clone assembly, productive beta chains retained. One record per CDR3 amino acid sequence lists the most common genes and DNA. It is TCRdb's table, rather than the study itself, that gives the V and J calls and clone size. This sample lists 200,000 to 250,000 distinct CDR3 sequences; around 18% were detected once. The ten largest clones add up to 42% of the sample. The CDR3 starts with the cysteine, ends with the phenylalanine, and has 14 residues. The CDR3 DNA has 42 bases and is translated from base 1. CDR1 is given as LGHNA and CDR2 as YNFKEQ, both from the germline V gene. V is cut by 0 bases and J by 2 bases, and the space between the germline ends is 7 bases.

Ten or more counts support this clonotype. Which antigen it targets is not known. Base qualities are not at hand, and no much larger clone is one base apart. Sequencing was done on a sample of blood, either unsorted or a sorted T cell fraction (not recorded which). The rearranged segments are TRBV4-2 and TRBJ1-2, with the D gene not confidently named. The TCR originated in a male donor with ankylosing spondylitis. The DNA sequence follows: TGTGCCAGCAGCCAAGAGATGGAAAACTATGGCTACACCTTC. It is translated as CASSQEMENYGYTF.